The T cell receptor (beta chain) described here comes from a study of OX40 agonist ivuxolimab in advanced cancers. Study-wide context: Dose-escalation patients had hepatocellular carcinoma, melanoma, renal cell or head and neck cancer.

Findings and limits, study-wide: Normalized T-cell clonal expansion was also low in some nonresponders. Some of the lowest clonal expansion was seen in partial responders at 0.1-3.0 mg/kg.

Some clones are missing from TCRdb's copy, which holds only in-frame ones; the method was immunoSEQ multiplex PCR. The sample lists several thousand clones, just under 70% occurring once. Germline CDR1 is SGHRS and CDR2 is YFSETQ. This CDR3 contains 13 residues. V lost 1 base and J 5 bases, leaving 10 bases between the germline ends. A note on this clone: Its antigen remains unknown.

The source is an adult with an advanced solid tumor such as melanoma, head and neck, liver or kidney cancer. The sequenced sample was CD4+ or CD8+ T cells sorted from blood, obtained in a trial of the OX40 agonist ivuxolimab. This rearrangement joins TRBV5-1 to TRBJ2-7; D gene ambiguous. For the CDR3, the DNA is TGCGCCAGCAGCTTGACTGGAACCCACGAGCAGTACTTC. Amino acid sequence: CASSLTGTHEQYF.